This TCR beta chain is from a study of read filtering for tumor transcriptome and immune sequencing. Molecular barcoded adaptors covering alpha/delta and beta/gamma chains were used on around 370 ng RNA. TCRdb processed the reads anew with MiXCR; each CDR3 protein has one entry. The table lists more than 100,000 distinct CDR3 sequences, 10% to 15% of them singletons. J gave up 4 bases and V 5 bases, and 6 bases lay outside the gene matches. This CDR3 is 15 amino acids long. Germline values: CDR1 WNHNN, CDR2 SYGVQD (reference sequence). This clonotype was counted many times. The chain has TRBV10-1 and TRBJ2-3, with TRBD1 matching 10 bases. This TCR was sampled from a donor at least 40 years old with multiple myeloma. The specimen was a population of CD138-negative cells sorted from bone marrow. The CDR3 DNA reads as TGCGCCAGCAGTACAACAGGGACAGGGGCAGATACGCAGTATTTT. This gives the protein CASSTTGTGADTQYF.